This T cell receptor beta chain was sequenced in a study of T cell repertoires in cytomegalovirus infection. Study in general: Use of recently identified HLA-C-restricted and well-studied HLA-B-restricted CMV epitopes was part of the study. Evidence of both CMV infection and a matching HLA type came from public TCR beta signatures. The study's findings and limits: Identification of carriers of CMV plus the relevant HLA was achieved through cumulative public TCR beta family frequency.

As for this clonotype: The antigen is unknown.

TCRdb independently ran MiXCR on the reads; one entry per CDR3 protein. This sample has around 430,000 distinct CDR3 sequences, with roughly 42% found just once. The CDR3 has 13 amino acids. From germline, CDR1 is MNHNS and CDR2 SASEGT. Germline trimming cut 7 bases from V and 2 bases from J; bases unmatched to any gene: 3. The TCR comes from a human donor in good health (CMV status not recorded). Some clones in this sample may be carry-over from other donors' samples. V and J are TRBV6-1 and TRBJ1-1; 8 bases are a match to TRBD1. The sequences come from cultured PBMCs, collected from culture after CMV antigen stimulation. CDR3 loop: CASKTGVNTEAFF. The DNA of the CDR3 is TGTGCCAGCAAGACAGGGGTAAACACTGAAGCTTTCTTT.